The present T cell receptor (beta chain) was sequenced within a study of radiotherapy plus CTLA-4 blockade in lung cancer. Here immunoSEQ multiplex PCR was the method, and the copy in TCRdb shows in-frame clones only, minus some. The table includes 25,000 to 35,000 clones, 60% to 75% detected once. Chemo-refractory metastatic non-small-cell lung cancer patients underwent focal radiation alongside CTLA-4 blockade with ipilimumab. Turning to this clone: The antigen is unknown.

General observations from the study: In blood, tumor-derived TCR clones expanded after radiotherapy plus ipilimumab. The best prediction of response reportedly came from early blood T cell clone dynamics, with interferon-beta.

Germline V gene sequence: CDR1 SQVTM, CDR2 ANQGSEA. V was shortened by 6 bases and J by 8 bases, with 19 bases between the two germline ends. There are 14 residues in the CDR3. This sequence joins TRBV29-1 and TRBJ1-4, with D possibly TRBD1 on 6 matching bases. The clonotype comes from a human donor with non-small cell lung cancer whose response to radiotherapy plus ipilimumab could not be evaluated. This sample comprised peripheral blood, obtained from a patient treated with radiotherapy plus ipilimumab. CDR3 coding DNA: TGCAGCGTCCCGCCCGGGGGGCAGGGGGAAAAACTGTTTTTT. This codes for CSVPPGGQGEKLFF.